This T cell receptor (beta chain) was found in a study of shared clonotypes between healthy human individuals. Naive CD8 cells were CD45RO-negative, positively selected for CCR7, excluding terminally differentiated effector memory CD45RA+ cells. Trimming removed 4 bases from V and 2 bases from J; junction bases left unmatched: 9. The CDR3 covers 18 residues. The germline gives CDR1 MNHNS, CDR2 SASEGT. Here immunoSEQ multiplex PCR was the method, and the copy in TCRdb shows in-frame clones only, minus some. Altogether about 2.2 million clones are present, roughly 95% being singletons, with the ten largest covering over 1.5%.

The chain combines TRBV6-1 with TRBJ2-1; 12 bases fit TRBD2. The origin of this receptor is a man aged 18 to 35 in good health. Some clones in this sample may be carry-over from other donors' samples. Sample: naive CD8+ T cells from PBMCs. The chain's CDR3 is CASSGVLAGGPPYNEQFF. In DNA, the CDR3 is TGTGCCAGCAGTGGTGTTCTAGCGGGAGGGCCTCCCTACAATGAGCAGTTCTTC.